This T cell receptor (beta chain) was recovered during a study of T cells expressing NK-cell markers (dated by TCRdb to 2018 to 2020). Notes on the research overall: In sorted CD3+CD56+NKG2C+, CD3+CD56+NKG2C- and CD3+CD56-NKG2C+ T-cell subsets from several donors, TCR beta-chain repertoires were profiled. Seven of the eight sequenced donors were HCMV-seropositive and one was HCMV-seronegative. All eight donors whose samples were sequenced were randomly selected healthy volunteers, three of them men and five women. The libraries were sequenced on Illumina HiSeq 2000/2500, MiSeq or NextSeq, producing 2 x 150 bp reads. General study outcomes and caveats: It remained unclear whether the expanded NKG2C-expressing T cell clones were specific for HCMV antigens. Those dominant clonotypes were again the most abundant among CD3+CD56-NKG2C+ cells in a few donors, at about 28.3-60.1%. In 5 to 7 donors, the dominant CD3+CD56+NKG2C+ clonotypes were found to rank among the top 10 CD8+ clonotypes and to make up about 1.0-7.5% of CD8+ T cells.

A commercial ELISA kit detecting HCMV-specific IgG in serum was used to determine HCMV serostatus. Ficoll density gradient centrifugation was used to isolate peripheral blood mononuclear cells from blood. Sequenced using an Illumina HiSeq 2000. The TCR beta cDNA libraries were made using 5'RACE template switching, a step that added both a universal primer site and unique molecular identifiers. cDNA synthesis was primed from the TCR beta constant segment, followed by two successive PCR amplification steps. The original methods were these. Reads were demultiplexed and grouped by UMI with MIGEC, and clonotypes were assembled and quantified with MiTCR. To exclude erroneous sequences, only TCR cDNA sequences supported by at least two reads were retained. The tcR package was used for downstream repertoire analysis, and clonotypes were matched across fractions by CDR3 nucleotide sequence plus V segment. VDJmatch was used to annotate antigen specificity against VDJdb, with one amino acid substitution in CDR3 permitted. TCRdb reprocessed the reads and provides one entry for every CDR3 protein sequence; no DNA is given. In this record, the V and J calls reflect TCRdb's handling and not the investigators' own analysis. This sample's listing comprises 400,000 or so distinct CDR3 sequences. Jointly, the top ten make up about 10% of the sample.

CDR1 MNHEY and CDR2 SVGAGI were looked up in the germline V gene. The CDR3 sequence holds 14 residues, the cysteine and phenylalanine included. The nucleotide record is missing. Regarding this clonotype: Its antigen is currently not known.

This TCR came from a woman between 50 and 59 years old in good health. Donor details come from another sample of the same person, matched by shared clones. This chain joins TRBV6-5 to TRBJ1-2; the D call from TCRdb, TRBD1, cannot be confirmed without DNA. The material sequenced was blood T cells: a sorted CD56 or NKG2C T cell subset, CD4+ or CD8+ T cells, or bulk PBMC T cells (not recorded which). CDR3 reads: CASSPGQGVYGYTF.